This T cell receptor (beta chain) was obtained from a study of T-cell reconstitution after alpha-beta-depleted transplantation in children. This clonotype was counted many times. Unique molecular identifiers were used to barcode this TCRbeta library. From the PCR reads, TCRdb called clonotypes with MiXCR, one entry per CDR3 protein. The sample lists over 200,000 distinct CDR3 sequences; around 9.5% were seen once. This CDR3 comprises 14 residues. The germline CDR1 and CDR2 sequences are SGHTA and FQGNSA. The ends were cut back, 5 bases at V and 4 bases at J, with 14 bases in the middle. The chain joins TRBV7-2 to TRBJ1-2; a weak D match, TRBD1 (6 bases). The sequences come from PBMCs from the stem cell graft donor, collected from the stem cell graft. The TCR comes from a human donor who donated a stem cell graft to a child with acute lymphoblastic leukemia. CDR3 amino acids: CASSPWTDIYGYTF. In nucleotides, the CDR3 is TGTGCCAGCAGCCCCTGGACAGATATCTATGGCTACACCTTC. The entire variable domain, with the rest obtained from reference TRBV7-2 and TRBJ1-2, is as follows: GAGVSQSPSNKVTEKGKDVELRCDPISGHTALYWYRQSLGQGLEFLIYFQGNSAPDKSGLPSDRFSAERTGGSVSTLTIQRTQQEDSAVYLCASSPWTDIYGYTFGSGTRLTVV.